This TCR beta chain derives from a study of post-analysis software for immune sequencing data. Incorporated into the TCR beta cDNA libraries were unique molecular identifiers, which served to reduce PCR and sequencing biases. Each batch of about 1 to 11 million T cells produced roughly 450,000 cDNA molecules. TCRdb analysed the PCR reads with MiXCR anew, one entry per CDR3 protein. This sample has under 650,000 distinct CDR3 sequences, with about 40% found just once. Germline V CDR1 and CDR2: SGHDT, YYEEEE. Trimming removed 2 bases from V and 5 bases from J; junction bases left unmatched: 13. The CDR3 covers 16 residues. General observations from the study: F measure clustering grouped samples strongly by preparation batch. When compared against controls, multiple sclerosis patients showed significantly lower normalized Chao1 diversity. There were five TRBV segments more frequent in patients than controls, and TRBV5-6, TRBV5-1 and TRBV20-1 were among them.

There are a few counts of this clonotype. Antigen specificity is unknown. V gene TRBV5-6 combines with J gene TRBJ2-7; 7 bases fit TRBD2. This clonotype was sampled from a girl aged 5-17 years with multiple sclerosis. The specimen was blood. In DNA form, the CDR3 reads TGTGCCAGCAGCTTTTTAGCGACTAAGCGGGACCACGAGCAGTACTTC. Its translation is CASSFLATKRDHEQYF.